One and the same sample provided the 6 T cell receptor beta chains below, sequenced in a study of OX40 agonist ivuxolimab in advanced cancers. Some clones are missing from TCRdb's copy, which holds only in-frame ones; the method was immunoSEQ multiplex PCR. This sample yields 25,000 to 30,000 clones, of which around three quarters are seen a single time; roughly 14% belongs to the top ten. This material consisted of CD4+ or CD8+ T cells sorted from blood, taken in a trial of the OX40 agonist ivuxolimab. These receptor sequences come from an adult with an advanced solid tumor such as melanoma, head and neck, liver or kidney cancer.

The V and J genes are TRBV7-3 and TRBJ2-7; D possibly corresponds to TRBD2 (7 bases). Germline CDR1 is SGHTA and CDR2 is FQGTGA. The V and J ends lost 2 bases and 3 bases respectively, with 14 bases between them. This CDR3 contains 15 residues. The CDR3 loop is CASSLSGGPLYEQYF. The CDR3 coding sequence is TGTGCCAGCAGCTTATCCGGGGGGCCCCTCTACGAGCAGTACTTC.

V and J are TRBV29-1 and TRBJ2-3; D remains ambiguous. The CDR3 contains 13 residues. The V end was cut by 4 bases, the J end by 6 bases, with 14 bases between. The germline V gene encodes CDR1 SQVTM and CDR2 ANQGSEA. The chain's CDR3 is CSVVMPFLDTQYF. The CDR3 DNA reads TGCAGCGTTGTTATGCCCTTCCTGGATACGCAGTATTTT.

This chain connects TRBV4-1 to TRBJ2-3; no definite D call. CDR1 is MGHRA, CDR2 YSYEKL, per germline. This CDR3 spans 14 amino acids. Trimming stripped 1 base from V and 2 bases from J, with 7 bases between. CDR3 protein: CASSQVLSTDTQYF. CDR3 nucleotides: TGCGCCAGCAGCCAAGTCCTCTCCACAGATACGCAGTATTTT.

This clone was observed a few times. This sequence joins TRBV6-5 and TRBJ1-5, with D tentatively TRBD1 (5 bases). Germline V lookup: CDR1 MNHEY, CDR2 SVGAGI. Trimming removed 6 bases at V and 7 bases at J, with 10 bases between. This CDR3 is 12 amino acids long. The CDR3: CASRRSGQPQHF. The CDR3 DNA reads TGTGCCAGCAGGAGATCAGGGCAGCCCCAGCATTTT.

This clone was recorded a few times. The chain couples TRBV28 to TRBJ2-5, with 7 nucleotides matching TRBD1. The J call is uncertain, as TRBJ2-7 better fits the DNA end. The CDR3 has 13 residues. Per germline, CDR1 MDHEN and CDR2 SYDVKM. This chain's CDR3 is CASSLSGGYEQYF. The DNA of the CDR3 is TGTGCCAGCAGTTTATCAGGGGGCTACGAGCAGTACTTC.

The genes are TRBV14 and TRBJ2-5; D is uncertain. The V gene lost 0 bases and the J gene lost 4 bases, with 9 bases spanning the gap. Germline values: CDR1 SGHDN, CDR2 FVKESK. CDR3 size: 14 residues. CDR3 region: CASSQDIWAETQYF. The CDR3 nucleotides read TGTGCCAGCAGCCAAGATATTTGGGCAGAGACCCAGTACTTC.